This note documents a single TCR beta chain sequence. What it recognizes is unknown. J gave up 1 base and V 7 bases, and 4 bases lay outside the gene matches. The germline V gene encodes CDR1 LNHDA and CDR2 SQIVND (reference sequence). The CDR3 extends over 13 amino acids. The data were obtained in a study of T cell responses to AZD1222 COVID-19 vaccine. Whole-study context: Pooling was applied to second doses at about 4 or about 12 weeks.

Study-level points and caveats: Increases in Spike-specific TCR breadth and depth were seen after two AZD1222 doses. In a largely white British group with more females than males, clonal diversity was possibly underestimated.

Using immunoSEQ multiplex PCR, the repertoire was profiled, and TCRdb retains in-frame clones only, with some absent. The sample lists 100,000 to 150,000 clones, approximately 88% occurring once. The sample in question was peripheral blood, obtained on day 0 of AZD1222 vaccination. The chain has TRBV19 and TRBJ2-7; 7 bases map to TRBD1. The source of this sequence is an adult in good health. The CDR3 is CASTPQGSYEQYF. The CDR3 DNA sequence: TGTGCCAGTACTCCACAGGGGTCCTACGAGCAGTACTTC. The variable domain in full, completed from reference TRBV19 and TRBJ2-7, reads DGGITQSPKYLFRKEGQNVTLSCEQNLNHDAMYWYRQDPGQGLRLIYYSQIVNDFQKGDIAEGYSVSREKKESFPLTVTSAQKNPTAFYLCASTPQGSYEQYFGPGTRLTVT.